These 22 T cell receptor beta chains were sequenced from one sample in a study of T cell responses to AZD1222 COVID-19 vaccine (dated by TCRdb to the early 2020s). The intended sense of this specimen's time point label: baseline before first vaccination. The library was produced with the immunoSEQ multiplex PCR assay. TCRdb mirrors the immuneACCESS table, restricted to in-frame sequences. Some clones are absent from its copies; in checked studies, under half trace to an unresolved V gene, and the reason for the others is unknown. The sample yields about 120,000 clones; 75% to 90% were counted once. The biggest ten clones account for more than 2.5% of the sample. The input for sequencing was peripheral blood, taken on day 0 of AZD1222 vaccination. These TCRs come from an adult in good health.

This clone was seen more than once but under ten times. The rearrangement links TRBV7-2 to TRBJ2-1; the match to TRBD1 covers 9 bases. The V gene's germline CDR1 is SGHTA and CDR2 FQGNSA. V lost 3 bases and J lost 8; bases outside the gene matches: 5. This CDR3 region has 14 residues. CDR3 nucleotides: TGTGCCAGCAGCTTTGGACAGGGGTTCGATGAGCAGTTCTTC. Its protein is CASSFGQGFDEQFF. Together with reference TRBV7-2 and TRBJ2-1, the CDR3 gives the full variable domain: GAGVSQSPSNKVTEKGKDVELRCDPISGHTALYWYRQSLGQGLEFLIYFQGNSAPDKSGLPSDRFSAERTGGSVSTLTIQRTQQEDSAVYLCASSFGQGFDEQFFGPGTRLTVL.

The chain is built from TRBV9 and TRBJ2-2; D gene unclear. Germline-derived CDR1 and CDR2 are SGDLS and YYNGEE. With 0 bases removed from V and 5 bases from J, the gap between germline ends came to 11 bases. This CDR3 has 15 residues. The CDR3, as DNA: TGTGCCAGCAGCGTAGCGGCTGAACTGACCGGGGAGCTGTTTTTT. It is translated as CASSVAAELTGELFF.

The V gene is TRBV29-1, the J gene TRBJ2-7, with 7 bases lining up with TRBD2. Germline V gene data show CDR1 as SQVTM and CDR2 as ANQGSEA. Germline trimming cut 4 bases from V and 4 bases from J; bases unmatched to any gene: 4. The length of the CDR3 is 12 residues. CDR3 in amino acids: CSVGQGGYEQYF. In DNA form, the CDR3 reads TGCAGCGTTGGTCAGGGAGGGTACGAGCAGTACTTC.

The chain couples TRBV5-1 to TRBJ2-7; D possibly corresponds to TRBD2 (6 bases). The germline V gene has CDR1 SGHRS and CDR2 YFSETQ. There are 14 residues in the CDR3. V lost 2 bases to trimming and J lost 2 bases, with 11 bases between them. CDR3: CASSFGSGAYEQYF. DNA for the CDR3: TGCGCCAGCAGCTTCGGGAGTGGGGCCTACGAGCAGTACTTC.

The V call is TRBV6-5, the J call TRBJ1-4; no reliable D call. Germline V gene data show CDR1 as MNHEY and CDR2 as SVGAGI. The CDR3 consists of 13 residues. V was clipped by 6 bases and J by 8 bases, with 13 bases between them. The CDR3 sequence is CASRFSEGEKLFF. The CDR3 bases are TGTGCCAGCAGGTTCTCAGAGGGAGAAAAACTGTTTTTT.

This CDR3 reads CASSVPIDRASAGANVLTF. The CDR3 DNA is TGTGCCAGCAGCGTGCCGATAGACAGGGCGTCAGCTGGGGCCAACGTCCTGACTTTC. The rearrangement uses TRBV9 and TRBJ2-6, with TRBD1 identical over 7 bases. The CDR3 totals 19 residues. Germline values: CDR1 SGDLS, CDR2 YYNGEE. With 2 bases clipped from V and 2 bases from J, the junction kept 13 bases outside the gene matches.

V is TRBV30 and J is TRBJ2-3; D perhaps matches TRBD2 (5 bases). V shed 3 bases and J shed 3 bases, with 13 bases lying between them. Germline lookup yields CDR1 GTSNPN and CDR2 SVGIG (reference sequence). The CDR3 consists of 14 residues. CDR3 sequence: CAWSPGLATDTQYF. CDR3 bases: TGTGCCTGGAGCCCCGGACTTGCTACAGATACGCAGTATTTT. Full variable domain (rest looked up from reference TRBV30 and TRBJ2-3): SQTIHQWPATLVQPVGSPLSLECTVEGTSNPNLYWYRQAAGRGLQLLFYSVGIGQISSEVPQNLSASRPQDRQFILSSKKLLLSDSGFYLCAWSPGLATDTQYFGPGTRLTVL.

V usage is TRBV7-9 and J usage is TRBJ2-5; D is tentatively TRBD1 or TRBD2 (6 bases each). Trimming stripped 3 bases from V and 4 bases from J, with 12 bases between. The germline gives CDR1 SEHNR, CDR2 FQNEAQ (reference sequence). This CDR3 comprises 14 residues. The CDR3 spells CASSFSGGGETQYF. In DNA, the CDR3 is TGTGCCAGCAGCTTTAGCGGAGGGGGAGAGACCCAGTACTTC.

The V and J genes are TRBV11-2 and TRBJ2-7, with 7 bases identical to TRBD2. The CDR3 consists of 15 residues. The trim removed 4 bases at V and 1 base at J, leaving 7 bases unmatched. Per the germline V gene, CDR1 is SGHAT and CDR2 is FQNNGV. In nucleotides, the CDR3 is TGTGCCAGCAGCTCCTCTAGCGGAAAATCCTACGAGCAGTACTTC. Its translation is CASSSSSGKSYEQYF.

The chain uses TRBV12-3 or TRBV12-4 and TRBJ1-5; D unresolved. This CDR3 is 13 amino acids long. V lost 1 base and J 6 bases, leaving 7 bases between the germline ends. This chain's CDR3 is CASSLGWGQPQHF. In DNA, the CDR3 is TGTGCCAGCAGTTTAGGTTGGGGTCAGCCCCAGCATTTT.

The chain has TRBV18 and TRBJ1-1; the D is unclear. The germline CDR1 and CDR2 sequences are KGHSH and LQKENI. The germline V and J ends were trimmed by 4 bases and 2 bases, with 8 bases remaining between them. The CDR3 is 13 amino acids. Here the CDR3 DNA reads TGTGCCAGCTCACAATCCTCAAACACTGAAGCTTTCTTT. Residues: CASSQSSNTEAFF.

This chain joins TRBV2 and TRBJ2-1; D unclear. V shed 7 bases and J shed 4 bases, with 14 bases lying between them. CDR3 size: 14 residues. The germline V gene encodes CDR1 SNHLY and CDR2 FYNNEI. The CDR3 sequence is CASIERSQYNEQFF. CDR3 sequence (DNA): TGTGCCAGCATCGAACGTTCCCAATACAATGAGCAGTTCTTC.

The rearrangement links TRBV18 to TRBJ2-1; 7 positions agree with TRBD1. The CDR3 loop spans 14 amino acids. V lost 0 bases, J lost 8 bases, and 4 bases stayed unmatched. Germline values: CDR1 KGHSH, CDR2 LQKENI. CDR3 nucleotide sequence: TGTGCCAGCTCACCACCCACCAGGGGGTATGAGCAGTTCTTC. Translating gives CASSPPTRGYEQFF.

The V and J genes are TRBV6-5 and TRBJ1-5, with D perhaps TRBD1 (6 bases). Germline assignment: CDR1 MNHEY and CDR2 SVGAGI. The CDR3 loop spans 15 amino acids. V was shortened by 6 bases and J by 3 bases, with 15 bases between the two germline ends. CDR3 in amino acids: CASSQGQLTNQPQHF. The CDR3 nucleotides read TGTGCCAGCAGCCAGGGGCAGCTCACCAATCAGCCCCAGCATTTT.

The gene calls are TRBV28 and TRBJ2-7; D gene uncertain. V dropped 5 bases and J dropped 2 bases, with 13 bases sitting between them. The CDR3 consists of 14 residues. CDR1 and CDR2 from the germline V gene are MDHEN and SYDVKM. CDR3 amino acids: CASSTYSPTYEQYF. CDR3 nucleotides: TGTGCCAGCAGTACCTACAGCCCCACCTACGAGCAGTACTTC.

CDR3 sequence reads: CASSGTGSSYEQYF. CDR3 sequence (DNA): TGTGCCAGTAGCGGTACAGGTTCTTCCTACGAGCAGTACTTC. This chain links TRBV19 with TRBJ2-7, with D perhaps matching TRBD1 (5 bases). The V end was cut by 6 bases, the J end by 1 base, with 13 bases between. From germline, CDR1 is LNHDA and CDR2 SQIVND (reference sequence). CDR3 length: 14 residues.

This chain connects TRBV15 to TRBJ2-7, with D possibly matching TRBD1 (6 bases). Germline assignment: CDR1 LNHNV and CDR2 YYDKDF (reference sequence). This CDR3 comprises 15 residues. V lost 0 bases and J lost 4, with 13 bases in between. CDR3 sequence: CATSRDGGVPYEQYF. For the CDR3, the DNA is TGTGCCACCAGCAGAGATGGGGGCGTCCCGTACGAGCAGTACTTC.

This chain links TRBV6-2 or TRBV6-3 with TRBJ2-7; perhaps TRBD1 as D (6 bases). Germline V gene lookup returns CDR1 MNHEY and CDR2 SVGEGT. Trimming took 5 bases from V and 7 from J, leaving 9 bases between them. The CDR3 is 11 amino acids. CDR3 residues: CASSQGTEQYF. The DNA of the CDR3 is TGTGCCAGCAGTCAGGGGACAGAGCAGTACTTC.

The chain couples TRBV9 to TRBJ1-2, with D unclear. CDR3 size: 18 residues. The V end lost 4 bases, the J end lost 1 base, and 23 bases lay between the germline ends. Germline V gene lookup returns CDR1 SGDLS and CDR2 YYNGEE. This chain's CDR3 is CASSLSRGGHGGNYGYTF. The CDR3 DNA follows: TGTGCCAGCAGCCTTTCACGGGGTGGGCACGGAGGTAACTATGGCTACACCTTC.

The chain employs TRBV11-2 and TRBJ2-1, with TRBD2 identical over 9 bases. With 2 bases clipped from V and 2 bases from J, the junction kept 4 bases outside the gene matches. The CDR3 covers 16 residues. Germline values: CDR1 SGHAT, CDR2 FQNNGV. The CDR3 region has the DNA TGTGCCAGCAGCTTACTAGCGGGGATTACCTACAATGAGCAGTTCTTC. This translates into CASSLLAGITYNEQFF.

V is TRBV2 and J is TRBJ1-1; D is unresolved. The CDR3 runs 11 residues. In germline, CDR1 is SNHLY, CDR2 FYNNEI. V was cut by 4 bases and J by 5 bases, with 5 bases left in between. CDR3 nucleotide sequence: TGTGCCAGCAGTGCCCCTACTGAAGCTTTCTTT. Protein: CASSAPTEAFF.

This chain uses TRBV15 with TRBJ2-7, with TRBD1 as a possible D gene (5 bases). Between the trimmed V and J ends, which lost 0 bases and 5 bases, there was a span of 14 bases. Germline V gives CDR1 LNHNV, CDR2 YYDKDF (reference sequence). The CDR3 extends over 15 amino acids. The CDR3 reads CATSRDGGAPNEQYF. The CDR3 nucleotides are TGTGCCACCAGCAGAGATGGTGGGGCGCCCAACGAGCAGTACTTC.